This record looks at one T cell receptor beta chain sequence and its context. Its antigen remains unidentified. The CDR3 loop spans 15 amino acids. The sample is drawn from a study of cytomegalovirus exposure and HLA in healthy donors. Overall study context: It was reported in a later analysis that the approximately 110 validation repertoires used the same platform as the 666 first-cohort repertoires.

Produced via immunoSEQ multiplex PCR; TCRdb's table is partial and in-frame only. The table shows approximately 150,000 clones, with approximately 88% occurring only once. General study findings and limits: A list of roughly 180 TCR beta chains associated with cytomegalovirus was given. Rare TCR sequences dominated, though some public TCRs recurred in many donors.

This clonotype was sampled from a man between 18 and 35 years old in good health and CMV-seropositive. Sequenced input: PBMCs. The rearrangement joins TRBV21-1 to TRBJ2-3; the D segment call TRBD2 is taken from the table without a DNA check. TRBV21-1 is deemed a pseudogene. The CDR3 nucleotides are TGTGCCAGCAGCCCCTTCATGACTAGCGGGAGGGGGCAGTATTTT. This translates into CASSPFMTSGRGQYF.